One and the same sample provided the 4 T cell receptor beta chains below, sequenced in a study of tissue T cells after allogeneic stem cell transplantation. This table comes from immunoSEQ multiplex PCR, and its TCRdb copy is limited to in-frame clones, with some not included. The repertoire holds about 3,900 clones, around 59% seen once, with 28% in the top ten. The specimen was tissue from the ileum, collected at autopsy. Receptors were obtained from a male donor aged 60 or older with lung cancer.

This sequence joins TRBV19 and TRBJ2-7; 12 bases are shared with TRBD2. The CDR3 has 16 amino acids. Germline values: CDR1 LNHDA, CDR2 SQIVND (reference sequence). Trimming removed 5 bases from V and 2 bases from J; junction bases left unmatched: 7. CDR3 in amino acids: CASSDWGLAGTYEQYF. The CDR3 nucleotides read TGTGCCAGTAGTGATTGGGGACTAGCGGGTACCTACGAGCAGTACTTC.

This clone was counted a single time. This chain connects TRBV9 to TRBJ2-7, with 10 bases lining up with TRBD1. This CDR3 is built from 15 residues. V shed 4 bases and J 4 bases; nucleotides not matched to a gene: 8. The germline V gene encodes CDR1 SGDLS and CDR2 YYNGEE. CDR3 sequence: CASSPDPGQGYEQYF. CDR3 in DNA: TGTGCCAGCAGCCCCGATCCGGGACAGGGGTACGAGCAGTACTTC.

This clone was seen more than once but under ten times. The rearrangement uses TRBV7-9 and TRBJ2-3, with 13 bases lining up with TRBD2. This CDR3 is 15 amino acids long. V shed 8 bases and J 4 bases; nucleotides not matched to a gene: 6. The germline V gene has CDR1 SEHNR and CDR2 FQNEAQ (reference sequence). CDR3 in DNA: TGTGCCAGCGGGGGACTAGCGGGGATGGCAGATACGCAGTATTTT. It yields the protein CASGGLAGMADTQYF. The full variable domain, its missing parts supplied by reference TRBV7-9 and TRBJ2-3, is DTGVSQNPRHKITKRGQNVTFRCDPISEHNRLYWYRQTLGQGPEFLTYFQNEAQLEKSRLLSDRFSAERPKGSFSTLEIQRTEQGDSAMYLCASGGLAGMADTQYFGPGTRLTVL.

The J gene is TRBJ1-3, the V gene TRBV7-9, with no clear D. The CDR3 sequence is 15 residues long. V lost 3 bases, J lost 0 bases, and 9 bases lay in between. Germline V CDR1 and CDR2: SEHNR, FQNEAQ (reference sequence). CDR3 DNA sequence: TGTGCCAGCAGCTTCCCAGAGAGCTCTGGAAACACCATATATTTT. Protein product: CASSFPESSGNTIYF.